This T cell receptor (beta chain) was documented in a study of T cell changes during pregnancy in multiple sclerosis. This CDR3 contains 16 residues. Per the germline V gene, CDR1 is MDHEN and CDR2 is SYDVKM. Between the trimmed V and J ends, which lost 2 bases and 3 bases, there was a span of 14 bases. Data came from immunoSEQ multiplex PCR; TCRdb stores just in-frame clones and leaves some out. The sample includes 35,000 to 50,000 clones, 75% to 95% of them seen just once. The chain recombines TRBV28 with TRBJ1-5; possibly TRBD1 for D (6 bases). The receptor's source is a female donor in good health, enrolled as a control in a pregnancy study. The specimen comprised CD4+ T cells from peripheral blood mononuclear cells, sampled after pregnancy. The CDR3 DNA reads as TGTGCCAGCAGTTTAATGGACGGACAGCTCAATCAGCCCCAGCATTTT. Protein sequence: CASSLMDGQLNQPQHF.